This TCR beta chain was identified in a study of T cells in Graves' hyperthyroidism and ophthalmopathy. Across the whole study: Sampling of peripheral blood happened at initial diagnosis, prior to any treatment. The study, taken as a whole, reports: A median around 6 months before onset, the model predicted ophthalmopathy.

This clonotype was seen at least ten times. As yet, its antigen is unknown. Not enrolled were patients with uncontrolled infection, other autoimmune disease, pregnancy or lactation. CDR3 size: 14 residues. Trimming at V came to 4 bases and at J to 3 bases, leaving 3 bases not matched to a gene. Germline V gene lookup returns CDR1 LNHNV and CDR2 YYDKDF (reference sequence). Amplification of TCR beta CDR3 regions was performed using RNA transcripts as template. First-round RT-PCR with HTBI primers amplified the TCR CDR3 region. A single record per CDR3 protein comes from TCRdb applying MiXCR to the multiplex PCR reads. The sample lists fewer than 500,000 distinct CDR3 sequences, around 15% occurring once.

This sequence originates from a woman in her thirties with Graves' ophthalmopathy. The sample comprised blood. This chain links TRBV15 with TRBJ2-5, with 9 bases fitting TRBD1. This CDR3 reads CATSIGQGKETQYF. The CDR3 nucleotides read TGTGCCACCAGCATTGGACAGGGGAAAGAGACCCAGTACTTC. The full variable domain, completed using reference TRBV15 and TRBJ2-5, is DAMVIQNPRYQVTQFGKPVTLSCSQTLNHNVMYWYQQKSSQAPKLLFHYYDKDFNNEADTPDNFQSRRPNTSFCFLDIRSPGLGDTAMYLCATSIGQGKETQYFGPGTRLLVL.